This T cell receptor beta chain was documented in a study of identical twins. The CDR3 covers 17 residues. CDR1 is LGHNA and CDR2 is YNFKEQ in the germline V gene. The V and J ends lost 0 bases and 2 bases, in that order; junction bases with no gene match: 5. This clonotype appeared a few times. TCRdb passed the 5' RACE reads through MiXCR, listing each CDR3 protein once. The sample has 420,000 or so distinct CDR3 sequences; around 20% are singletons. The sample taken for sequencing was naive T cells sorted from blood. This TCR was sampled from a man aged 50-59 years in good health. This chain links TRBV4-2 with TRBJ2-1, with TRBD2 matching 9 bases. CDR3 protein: CASSQDSGLATYNEQFF. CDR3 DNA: TGTGCCAGCAGCCAAGATTCAGGACTAGCGACCTACAATGAGCAGTTCTTC.